This T cell receptor beta chain was captured in a study of resident and recirculating memory T cells in vitiligo. About the research overall: Samples were epidermis from two lesional and two nonlesional sites, plus PBMCs. Study results and caveats: No unique dominant TCR clone was found in vitiligo lesions.

Clones were sequenced by immunoSEQ multiplex PCR, and TCRdb holds only the in-frame ones, with some missing. Of 55,000 to 75,000 clones detected, approximately 89% appear once; the ten largest clones hold 4.9%. Stability required unchanged lesions during the previous 6 months. No patient showed confetti depigmentation, a clinical sign of active disease. Per the germline V gene, CDR1 is SGHDT and CDR2 is YYEEEE. The CDR3 extends over 15 amino acids. V trimming: 5 bases; J trimming: 1 base; junction bases outside the gene matches: 7. A remark on this clone: No antigen is known for it.

The receptor was isolated from a male donor with vitiligo. Source material: blood. The chain recombines TRBV5-6 with TRBJ2-3; 7 positions agree with TRBD2. The CDR3 bases are TGTGCCAGCAGAGAAACTAGCGCGGGCACAGATACGCAGTATTTT. Translated: CASRETSAGTDTQYF.